The next 5 T cell receptor beta chains were all read from a single sample in a study of T cells in Graves' hyperthyroidism and ophthalmopathy. Template material for amplifying TCR beta CDR3 regions consisted of RNA transcripts. The TCR CDR3 was amplified in a first-round RT-PCR using the HTBI primer set. From the multiplex PCR reads, TCRdb called clonotypes with MiXCR, one entry per CDR3 protein. In the table there are around 660,000 distinct CDR3 sequences, roughly 46% of which are singletons. The specimen was peripheral blood or thyroid tissue (not recorded which). Every receptor here comes from an adult man with Graves' disease, either hyperthyroidism or ophthalmopathy (not recorded which).

The chain employs TRBV10-2 and TRBJ1-5; 11 positions agree with TRBD1. With V trimmed by 7 bases and J by 8 bases, 10 bases remained unmatched. Germline V gives CDR1 WSHSY, CDR2 SAAADI. This CDR3 is 15 amino acids long. CDR3 DNA: TGCGCCAGCAACCCTCCGGGACAGGGGGGGGAGCCCCAGCATTTT. Amino acid sequence: CASNPPGQGGEPQHF.

The chain recombines TRBV7-3 with TRBJ2-2; the match to TRBD1 covers 9 bases. The germline V gene encodes CDR1 SGHTA and CDR2 FQGTGA. The CDR3 runs 14 residues. V was pared by 11 bases and J by 6 bases, with 10 bases of the junction left unmatched. Written as DNA, the CDR3 is TGTGCCCGACCGGGACAGGGAACCCCCGGGGAGCTGTTTTTT. It is translated as CARPGQGTPGELFF. Looking up the rest from reference TRBV7-3 and TRBJ2-2 gives the full variable domain: GAGVSQTPSNKVTEKGKYVELRCDPISGHTALYWYRQSLGQGPEFLIYFQGTGAADDSGLPNDRFFAVRPEGSVSTLKIQRTERGDSAVYLCARPGQGTPGELFFGEGSRLTVL.

This clonotype has ten or more counts. DNA for the CDR3: TGTGCCAGCAGCCCCAGCCGTCTGAGCAATCAGCCCCAGCATTTT. Its translation is CASSPSRLSNQPQHF. The chain uses TRBV7-2 and TRBJ1-5; no clear D. With 5 bases removed from V and 1 base from J, the gap between germline ends came to 12 bases. Germline loops: CDR1 SGHTA, CDR2 FQGNSA. CDR3 length: 15 amino acids.

The table lists this clonotype with many counts. V gene TRBV9 combines with J gene TRBJ1-2; the match to TRBD1 covers 9 bases. CDR1 is SGDLS, CDR2 YYNGEE, per germline. This CDR3 is 14 amino acids long. V trimming: 0 bases; J trimming: 4 bases; junction bases outside the gene matches: 1. The CDR3 loop reads CASSVGTGAYGYTF. The CDR3 coding sequence is TGTGCCAGCAGCGTAGGGACAGGGGCCTATGGCTACACCTTC.

The table lists this clonotype with many counts. The chain recombines TRBV24-1 with TRBJ2-7; D remains unclear. CDR1 and CDR2 from the germline V gene are KGHDR and SFDVKD. This CDR3 is built from 13 residues. V was pared by 1 base and J by 6 bases, with 9 bases between. CDR3 in amino acids: CATSDLRVFEQYF. Here the CDR3 DNA reads TGTGCCACCAGTGATTTACGGGTTTTCGAGCAGTACTTC.